Below are 17 T cell receptor beta chains sequenced from a single sample in a study of blood T cells in healthy people across ages. The use of a sample-barcoded 5' primer and a J-beta primer mix characterized a second PCR of about 7 to 12 cycles. TCRdb passed the 5' RACE reads through MiXCR, listing each CDR3 protein once. The sample consists of roughly 1,700,000 distinct CDR3 sequences, 28% of them appearing once. The sample taken for sequencing was blood. Receptor source: a woman in her thirties in good health.

This clonotype occurred a few times. The rearrangement links TRBV5-1 to TRBJ2-7; TRBD2 matches 13 bases. With 2 bases clipped from V and 8 bases from J, the junction kept 10 bases outside the gene matches. The CDR3 extends over 16 amino acids. Germline lookup yields CDR1 SGHRS and CDR2 YFSETQ. The CDR3 spells CASSLHGTSGNGQQYF. The CDR3 bases are TGCGCCAGCAGCTTACACGGGACTAGCGGGAATGGACAGCAGTACTTC.

This clonotype was counted a few times. The CDR3 here is CASTLRAAGVTGELFF. The DNA for the CDR3 is TGTGCCAGCACTCTAAGGGCCGCGGGGGTCACCGGGGAGCTGTTTTTT. This chain joins TRBV7-2 and TRBJ2-2; 7 nucleotides agree with TRBD2. The junction had 12 bases not matched to a gene; V was cut back by 7 bases and J by 4 bases. The CDR3 is 16 amino acids. CDR1 and CDR2 from the germline V gene are SGHTA and FQGNSA.

The table lists this clonotype with a few counts. The chain recombines TRBV7-9 with TRBJ2-7; D may be TRBD1 (6 bases). The CDR3 spans 15 residues. Germline V gene lookup returns CDR1 SEHNR and CDR2 FQNEAQ (reference sequence). Trimming left V 6 bases short and J 2 bases short, with 17 bases between. The CDR3 region has the DNA TGTGCCAGCAGTCCCCCCTGGGGGCCCCCCTACGAGCAGTACTTC. It codes for CASSPPWGPPYEQYF.

The chain recombines TRBV30 with TRBJ2-3, with D possibly matching TRBD2 (5 bases). Germline assignment: CDR1 GTSNPN and CDR2 SVGIG (reference sequence). This CDR3 contains 13 residues. The V end lost 0 bases, the J end lost 6 bases, and 10 bases lay between the germline ends. CDR3: CAWSVAARDTQYF. For the CDR3, the DNA is TGTGCCTGGAGTGTAGCGGCTCGGGATACGCAGTATTTT.

The table lists this clonotype with many counts. The V call is TRBV12-3 or TRBV12-4, the J call TRBJ2-1, with D possibly being TRBD1 (6 bases). The CDR3 contains 14 residues. With 2 bases removed from V and 5 bases from J, the gap between germline ends came to 10 bases. The chain's CDR3 is CASSLPQGNNEQFF. In nucleotides, the CDR3 is TGTGCCAGCAGTTTACCCCAGGGGAACAATGAGCAGTTCTTC.

The CDR3 DNA sequence: TGTGCCAGCATGAATGGGCGGGGGAAGTTTAAGGGCCAGTACTTC. It codes for CASMNGRGKFKGQYF. The genes are TRBV28 and TRBJ2-5; TRBD2 matches 7 bases. The CDR3 is 15 amino acids. Germline V gene sequence: CDR1 MDHEN, CDR2 SYDVKM. Unmatched junction bases numbered 18, after V lost 7 bases and J lost 10 bases.

V gene TRBV7-9 combines with J gene TRBJ1-2; D is possibly TRBD1 (6 bases). The CDR3 is 14 residues long. V dropped 5 bases and J dropped 4 bases, with 14 bases sitting between them. From germline, CDR1 is SEHNR and CDR2 FQNEAQ (reference sequence). CDR3 sequence reads: CASSPTGSCYGYTF. CDR3 DNA: TGTGCCAGCAGCCCGACAGGATCTTGCTATGGCTACACCTTC. Together with reference TRBV7-9 and TRBJ1-2, the CDR3 gives the full variable domain: DTGVSQNPRHKITKRGQNVTFRCDPISEHNRLYWYRQTLGQGPEFLTYFQNEAQLEKSRLLSDRFSAERPKGSFSTLEIQRTEQGDSAMYLCASSPTGSCYGYTFGSGTRLTVV.

To note about this clonotype: The junction does not match germline at one end; this may be a read error. The CDR3 sequence is CAGSESTVSIYEQYF. CDR3 nucleotides: TGTGCCGGCAGTGAGTCGACAGTCTCCATCTACGAGCAGTACTTC. The chain couples TRBV25-1 to TRBJ2-7, with TRBD1 as a possible D gene (5 bases). CDR3 length: 15 amino acids. Germline loops: CDR1 MGHDK, CDR2 SYGVNS.

This clonotype was observed a handful of times. This rearrangement joins TRBV19 to TRBJ2-1, with a weak D call TRBD1 (5 bases). The CDR3 is 11 residues long. V was clipped by 3 bases and J by 10 bases, with 7 bases between them. CDR1 is LNHDA, CDR2 SQIVND, per germline (reference sequence). CDR3 sequence (DNA): TGTGCCAGTAGTATGGCAGGGGAGCAGTTCTTC. This gives the protein CASSMAGEQFF. The whole variable domain, remainder taken from reference TRBV19 and TRBJ2-1, is DGGITQSPKYLFRKEGQNVTLSCEQNLNHDAMYWYRQDPGQGLRLIYYSQIVNDFQKGDIAEGYSVSREKKESFPLTVTSAQKNPTAFYLCASSMAGEQFFGPGTRLTVL.

The genes are TRBV20-1 and TRBJ1-2; tentative D call: TRBD1 (5 bases). V was clipped by 0 bases and J by 3 bases, with 11 bases between them. This CDR3 spans 14 amino acids. Looked up from germline, CDR1 is DFQATT and CDR2 is SNEGSKA (reference sequence). The CDR3 loop reads CSARDIQEDYGYTF. Written as DNA, the CDR3 is TGCAGTGCTAGAGATATACAGGAGGACTATGGCTACACCTTC.

This clonotype was detected ten times or more. The rearrangement uses TRBV7-2 and TRBJ2-7; 11 bases align to TRBD2. This CDR3 spans 15 amino acids. Germline V gene lookup returns CDR1 SGHTA and CDR2 FQGNSA. V was clipped by 0 bases and J by 2 bases; unmatched bases: 0. The CDR3, as DNA: TGTGCCAGCAGCTTAGCTAGCGGGGGGGCCTACGAGCAGTACTTC. It encodes CASSLASGGAYEQYF.

This clonotype was picked up a small number of times. The V gene is TRBV14, the J gene TRBJ2-1; D remains unclear. In germline, CDR1 is SGHDN, CDR2 FVKESK. Trimming removed 2 bases from V and 6 bases from J, with 11 bases in between. CDR3 length: 14 amino acids. The CDR3 loop is CASSQSNFGNEQFF. The CDR3 bases are TGTGCCAGCAGCCAATCCAACTTCGGCAATGAGCAGTTCTTC.

This clonotype has a handful of counts. The chain employs TRBV5-1 and TRBJ2-1; D possibly uses TRBD1 or TRBD2 (6 bases each). The CDR3 contains 12 residues. The germline V gene has CDR1 SGHRS and CDR2 YFSETQ. The V gene lost 3 bases and the J gene lost 10 bases, with 11 bases spanning the gap. The CDR3 DNA reads TGCGCCAGCAGCTCAATAGGGGGGGAGCAGTTCTTC. It specifies CASSSIGGEQFF. The full variable domain, rest sourced from reference TRBV5-1 and TRBJ2-1, is KAGVTQTPRYLIKTRGQQVTLSCSPISGHRSVSWYQQTPGQGLQFLFEYFSETQRNKGNFPGRFSGRQFSNSRSEMNVSTLELGDSALYLCASSSIGGEQFFGPGTRLTVL.

This clonotype occurred a few times. The chain links TRBV29-1 to TRBJ2-2, with D possibly matching TRBD1 (6 bases). The germline V gene encodes CDR1 SQVTM and CDR2 ANQGSEA. This CDR3 region has 13 residues. Deletions cut 1 base from V and 5 bases from J, with 8 bases between. The CDR3 sequence: CSVEVGGTGELFF. The CDR3 bases are TGCAGCGTTGAAGTAGGGGGTACCGGGGAGCTGTTTTTT.

In this sample, this clonotype turned up many times. This sequence joins TRBV29-1 and TRBJ2-7; D not resolved. CDR1 and CDR2 (germline): SQVTM, ANQGSEA. This CDR3 has 12 residues. V lost 3 bases and J lost 2, with 8 bases in between. The CDR3 loop reads CSVERQPYEQYF. In nucleotides, the CDR3 is TGCAGCGTTGAGCGCCAGCCCTACGAGCAGTACTTC.

This clonotype was seen more than once but under ten times. The DNA of the CDR3 is TGCAGTGCTCTCGCCGGGACTAGCATAGCAGATACGCAGTATTTT. It translates to CSALAGTSIADTQYF. The chain is built from TRBV20-1 and TRBJ2-3, with 9 bases matching TRBD2. The CDR3 length is 15 residues. CDR1 is DFQATT and CDR2 is SNEGSKA in the germline V gene (reference sequence). Losses at the gene ends were 5 bases for V and 4 bases for J; bases not matched to a gene: 10.

On this clonotype itself: A single base separates this from a much larger clone, so it may be a read error. CDR3 nucleotide sequence: TGCAGTGCTCAGTGGGGGGGCCGAGGAGAGACCCAGTACTTC. Amino acid sequence: CSAQWGGRGETQYF. This rearrangement joins TRBV20-1 to TRBJ2-5; TRBD2 is a possible D gene (7 bases). V was pared by 5 bases and J by 4 bases, with 17 bases between. The germline gives CDR1 DFQATT, CDR2 SNEGSKA (reference sequence). The CDR3 runs to 14 residues.